The rows below give T cell receptor beta chains drawn from one sample of a study of T cell responses to AZD1222 COVID-19 vaccine. Repertoires were generated with immunoSEQ multiplex PCR, while TCRdb's copy carries only in-frame clones and drops some. The data contain over 140,000 clones, around 90% of them singletons. Sequenced here: peripheral blood, sampled on day 0 of AZD1222 vaccination. These receptors were obtained from an adult in good health. The conserved cysteine and the conserved F or W are not part of the CDR3 here. Each record gives: V gene, CDR3 protein.

>TRBV11-2
ASSLPGPEAF
>TRBV7-2
ASSRLLNTEAF
>TRBV28
ASSLSDRGRDQPQH
>TRBV28
ASSLIGEQY
>TRBV5-1
ASSLVYTGGGSEAF
>TRBV6-5
ASRTTNYGYT
>TRBV11-2
ASSWAGDGYT
>TRBV7-8
ASSSMGGDRGRRDTEAF
>TRBV3-1/TRBV3-2
ASSARDKNTEAF
>TRBV5-4
ASSLDDRPGKGYT
>TRBV28
ASSLSFLAGTYSNQPQH
>TRBV7-9
ASSPQDTQY
>TRBV27
ASSFGAEVREKLF
>TRBV29-1
SVSGTANQPQH
>TRBV7-2
ASSLQGGVAPLH
>TRBV7-9
ASSLVWSMVGANVLT
>TRBV28
ASSKQVNYNQPQH
>TRBV15
ATSRDPRTGVTFNQPQH
>TRBV4-1
ASSQADRGNTEAF
>TRBV2
ASSEAIPRGSQETQY
>TRBV27
ASSRGRSGTTTDTQY
>TRBV29-1
SVEDLGQDGEQF
>TRBV6-2/TRBV6-3
ASSSFRSGTGRGTIY
>TRBV19
ASSRMAPDRGLTEAF
>TRBV29-1
SAQLASEQF
>TRBV7-2
ASTLGAGDSPLH
>TRBV7-9
ASSTTDNYEQY
>TRBV5-1
ASSPEGQAEKLF
>TRBV28
ASSFPQGAGNQPQH
>TRBV2
ASSELVAGLNTGELF
>TRBV7-9
ASSLTGGNTEAF
>TRBV3-1/TRBV3-2
ASSQVLKGATQY
>TRBV10-3
AISVGDRAIPNYGYT
>TRBV5-1
ASSLELSSYNSPLH
>TRBV28
ASSMGLANYGYT
>TRBV18
ASSPWDRTYEQY
>TRBV4-2
ASSQNVLAGGPLETQY
>TRBV10-2
ASTKGAGGLGYEQY
>TRBV2
ASTLQGKIGYT
>TRBV4-2
ASSQEARGKAWSYEQY
>TRBV2
ASSEWGQGNYGYT
>TRBV24-1
ATSDTGLAGGVDQF
>TRBV28
ASSLRQGSEAF
>TRBV29-1
SVPGLAGGIDEQY
>TRBV7-2
ASSHLSGTVGGYSPLH